The sample holds a few counts of the clone carrying this TCR beta chain. The antigen remains undetermined. This entry is derived from a study of identical twins. CDR1 and CDR2 from the germline V gene are DFQATT and SNEGSKA (reference sequence). Trimming removed 3 bases at V and 0 bases at J, with 9 bases between. CDR3 size: 14 residues. The study's findings and limits: Abundant cord blood beta clonotypes carried fewer insertions; memory repertoires showed none.

TCRdb reprocessed the 5' RACE reads with MiXCR, giving one entry per CDR3 protein. This repertoire shows 500,000 to 550,000 distinct CDR3 sequences, approximately 22% found once; its top ten account for approximately 0.95%. A further study also used this sample, focusing on T cells expressing NK-cell markers.

The clonotype comes from a woman younger than 35 in good health. The sequenced sample consisted of CD4+ T cells sorted from blood. The J gene is TRBJ1-5, the V gene TRBV20-1, with D uncertain. The CDR3 nucleotides are TGCAGTGCTAGTGCGGGTGATAGCAATCAGCCCCAGCATTTT. Translated: CSASAGDSNQPQHF.